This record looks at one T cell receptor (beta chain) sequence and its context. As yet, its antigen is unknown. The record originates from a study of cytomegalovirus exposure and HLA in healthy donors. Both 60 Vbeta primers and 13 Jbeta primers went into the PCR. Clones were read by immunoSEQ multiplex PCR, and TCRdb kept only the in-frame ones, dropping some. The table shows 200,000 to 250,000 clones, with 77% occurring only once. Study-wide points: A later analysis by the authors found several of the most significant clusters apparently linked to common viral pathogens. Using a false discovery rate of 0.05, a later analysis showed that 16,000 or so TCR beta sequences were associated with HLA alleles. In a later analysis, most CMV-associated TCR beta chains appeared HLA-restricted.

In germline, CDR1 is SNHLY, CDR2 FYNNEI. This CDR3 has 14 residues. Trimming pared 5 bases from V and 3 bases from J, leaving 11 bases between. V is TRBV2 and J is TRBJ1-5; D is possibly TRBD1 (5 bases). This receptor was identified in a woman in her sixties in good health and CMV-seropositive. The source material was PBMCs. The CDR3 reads CASSSDSLNQPQHF. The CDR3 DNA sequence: TGTGCCAGCAGTTCAGACAGCCTCAATCAGCCCCAGCATTTT.